This T cell receptor (beta chain) was recorded in a study of OX40 agonist ivuxolimab in advanced cancers. Notes on the study in general: Some of the lowest clonal expansion was seen in partial responders at 0.1-3.0 mg/kg.

Generated by immunoSEQ multiplex PCR, the TCRdb table keeps only in-frame clones and is missing some. Counted here are tens of thousands of clones, about 80% occurring once; the ten biggest clones make up 5.5% to 7.5%. V lost 6 bases to trimming and J lost 3 bases, with 8 bases between them. Germline loops: CDR1 MNHEY, CDR2 SVGAGI. The CDR3 contains 12 residues. Comments on this clone: Its antigen is currently unknown.

V is TRBV6-5 and J is TRBJ1-2; tentative D call: TRBD1 (5 bases). The TCR comes from an adult with an advanced solid tumor such as melanoma, head and neck, liver or kidney cancer. The sample was CD4+ or CD8+ T cells sorted from blood, taken in a trial of the OX40 agonist ivuxolimab. The CDR3 reads CASRLQDYGYTF. The CDR3, as DNA: TGTGCCAGCAGACTACAGGACTATGGCTACACCTTC.